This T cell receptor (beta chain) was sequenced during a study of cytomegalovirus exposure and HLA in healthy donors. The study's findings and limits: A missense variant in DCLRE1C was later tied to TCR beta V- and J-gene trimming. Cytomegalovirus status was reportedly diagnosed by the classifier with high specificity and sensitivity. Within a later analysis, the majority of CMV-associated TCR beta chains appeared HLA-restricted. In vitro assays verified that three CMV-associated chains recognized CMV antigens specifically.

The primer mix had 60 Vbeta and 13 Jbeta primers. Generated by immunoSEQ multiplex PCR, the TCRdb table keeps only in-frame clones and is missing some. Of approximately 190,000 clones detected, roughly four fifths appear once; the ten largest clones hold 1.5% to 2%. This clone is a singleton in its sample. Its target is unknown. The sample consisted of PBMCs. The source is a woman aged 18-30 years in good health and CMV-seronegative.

The CDR3 coding sequence is TGTGCCAGCAGCTTCGGACTAGCGCCCTACGAGCAGTACTTC. It is translated as CASSFGLAPYEQYF. This chain connects TRBV6-6 to TRBJ2-7; TRBD2 aligns across 9 bases. The germline gives CDR1 MNHNY, CDR2 SVGAGI (reference sequence). V was clipped by 6 bases and J by 2 bases; unmatched bases: 5. CDR3 length: 14 amino acids.